This TCR beta chain was recovered during a study of blood T cell repertoires in COVID-19. Across the whole study: Collection of acute and convalescent COVID-19 samples took place in the United States, Italy and Spain. T cells, B-cell-depleted T cells, or PBMCs provided the cDNA or gDNA that served as material.

The method was immunoSEQ multiplex PCR; TCRdb's version includes in-frame clones alone and lacks a portion of them. The profile shows roughly 230,000 clones, roughly 90% of them singletons. The CDR3 covers 15 residues. V lost 0 bases to trimming and J lost 1 base, with 7 bases between them. Germline V gives CDR1 MNHEY, CDR2 SVGAGI. The receptor was isolated from a human donor in a cohort sampled during active COVID-19. Sequenced: peripheral blood. The V gene is TRBV6-5, the J gene TRBJ1-3; no reliable D call. Written as DNA, the CDR3 is TGTGCCAGCAGTTACTCGAGATATTCTGGAAACACCATATATTTT. It is translated as CASSYSRYSGNTIYF.